This is a list of T cell receptor beta chains from one sample in a study of blood T cells in healthy people across ages. TCRdb reprocessed the 5' RACE reads via MiXCR and lists one record per CDR3 protein. This sample has more than 700,000 distinct CDR3 sequences, with about 45% found just once. The sample comprised blood. The receptors originated from a man of 80 years or more in good health. The CDR3 runs from the conserved cysteine through the conserved F or W. The order of the fields is D gene, J gene, clone size, V gene, CDR3 DNA, CDR3 protein. A D gene is named only where the DNA matches it firmly. Only part of the rows carry a size: once, few, many, or a class if the clone is expanded.

. TRBJ2-7 few TRBV4-3 TGCGCCAGCAGCCAAGAAGGGGGAACCTACGAGCAGTACTTC CASSQEGGTYEQYF
TRBD2 TRBJ2-5 . TRBV6-6 TGTGCCAGCAGTCCTAACGGGGGGGTACAAGAGACCCAGTACTTC CASSPNGGVQETQYF
. TRBJ1-4 few TRBV5-6 TGTGCCAGCAGCTGGTGGGACATCGGGGAAAAACTGTTTTTT CASSWWDIGEKLFF
. TRBJ2-5 . TRBV9 TGTGCCAGCAGCGTAGCCCCCCGCCCTCCCAACAATGGGCAGTACTTC CASSVAPRPPNNGQYF
TRBD2 TRBJ2-5 many TRBV20-1 TGCAGTGCTAGAGTAGCGGGAGGGGAGACCCAGTACTTC CSARVAGGETQYF
TRBD2 TRBJ2-1 . TRBV18 TGTGCCAGCTCACCACCGACCCTAGCGGGAAACAATGAGCAGTTCTTC CASSPPTLAGNNEQFF
. TRBJ1-1 . TRBV4-2 TGTGCCAGCAGCCAAGATGTGGGCACCGTTACTGAAGCTTTCTTT CASSQDVGTVTEAFF
TRBD2 TRBJ2-7 . TRBV7-2 TGTGCCAGCAGCGGGAGGGCCACCTACGAGCAGTACTTC CASSGRATYEQYF
. TRBJ1-1 . TRBV29-1 TGCAACGGCAGGCCGAGCCTCCACACTGAAGCTTTCTTT CNGRPSLHTEAFF
TRBD1 TRBJ2-5 few TRBV5-1 TGCGCCAGCAGCGCTGGGACAGGGGGAACGCAGTACTTC CASSAGTGGTQYF
TRBD2 TRBJ2-3 . TRBV2 TGTGACAGCAGGGAAGCGGGGGGAACCACAGATACGCAGTATTTT CDSREAGGTTDTQYF
. TRBJ2-5 few TRBV4-2 TGTGCCAGCAGCCGCACAGAGACCCAGTACTTC CASSRTETQYF
. TRBJ2-3 . TRBV28 TGTGCCAGCAGTTTACTAGCCCTGAGCACAGATACGCAGTATTTT CASSLLALSTDTQYF
. TRBJ2-5 . TRBV5-5 TGTGCCAGCAGCTTGGTATGGGTCCAAGAGACCCAGTACTTC CASSLVWVQETQYF
TRBD2 TRBJ2-1 . TRBV5-5 TGTGCCAGCAGCTTGAGGGCTAGCGGTCGTTCATACAATGAGCGGTTCTTC CASSLRASGRSYNERFF
. TRBJ2-5 many TRBV29-1 TGCAGCGCAGTCGCCTTCAGGGAGACCCAGTACTTC CSAVAFRETQYF
TRBD1 TRBJ1-2 . TRBV24-1 TGTGCCACCTCCGACAGGGAACATGGCTACACCTTC CATSDREHGYTF
. TRBJ2-3 . TRBV27 TGTGCCAGCGGAACTAGCACAGATACGCAGTATTTT CASGTSTDTQYF
TRBD2 TRBJ2-3 many TRBV4-2 TGTGCCAGCAGCCAACGAGGACTAGCGGGCATCACAGATACGCAGTATTTT CASSQRGLAGITDTQYF
. TRBJ2-5 . TRBV20-1 TGCAGTGCTAGTGGTGAGACCCAGTACTTC CSASGETQYF
. TRBJ2-5 many TRBV6-5 TGTGCCAGCAGTTACGGGTACCAAGAGACCCAGTACTTC CASSYGYQETQYF
TRBD2 TRBJ2-1 once TRBV10-3 TGTGCCATCAACCCTGCGGGAGAGGCTGAGCAGTTCTTC CAINPAGEAEQFF
TRBD2 TRBJ2-3 . TRBV9 TGTGCCAGCAGCCCGGGACTAGCGGACCACACAGATACGCAGTATTTT CASSPGLADHTDTQYF
. TRBJ2-7 . TRBV9 TGTGCCAGCAGCGTGGCAGGTCTCGGGCCCTACGAGCAGTACTTC CASSVAGLGPYEQYF
TRBD1 TRBJ2-1 once TRBV10-3 TGTGCCATCAGTTGGGACAGGGGGATGGAGCAGTTCTTC CAISWDRGMEQFF
. TRBJ2-3 . TRBV14 TGTGCCAGCAGCCTCGGGTCCGGGCCAGATACGCAGTATTTT CASSLGSGPDTQYF
TRBD2 TRBJ2-1 . TRBV9 TGTGCCAGCAGCGCCCTTCGACTAGCGGGCATGAATGAGCAGTTCTTC CASSALRLAGMNEQFF
TRBD1 TRBJ1-1 once TRBV28 TGTGCCAGCAGAGGGACAGGGGTCTTCTTGTACACTGAAGCTTTCTTT CASRGTGVFLYTEAFF
. TRBJ2-5 . TRBV7-9 TGTGCCAGCAGCATCACCTCCTTGTACCAAGAGACCCAGTACTTC CASSITSLYQETQYF
. TRBJ2-1 few TRBV2 TGTGCCAGCAGCAACCCGGGACCGATCTACAATGAGCAGTTCTTC CASSNPGPIYNEQFF
. TRBJ2-1 few TRBV28 TGTGCCAGAAACAATGAGCAGTTCTTC CARNNEQFF
. TRBJ1-4 . TRBV20-1 TGCAGTGCTAGGGGGGTGACTAATGAAAAACTGTTTTTT CSARGVTNEKLFF
. TRBJ2-3 . TRBV7-2 TGTGCCAGCAGCTTAAATAGGCCCCTCGCAGATACGCAGTATTTT CASSLNRPLADTQYF
TRBD2 TRBJ2-1 few TRBV25-1 TGTGCCAGCAGTGCGATTAGCGGGGTCTACAATGAGCAGTTCTTC CASSAISGVYNEQFF
TRBD2 TRBJ2-1 . TRBV27 TGTGCCAGCAGTCCCCTCCGAGCGGGAGCCTACAATGAGCAGTTCTTC CASSPLRAGAYNEQFF
TRBD2 TRBJ2-5 . TRBV9 TGTGCCAGCAGCCCAACCGTAGCGGGAGGACAAGAGACCCAGTACTTC CASSPTVAGGQETQYF
. TRBJ2-5 few TRBV28 TGTGCCAGCAGTTTATCGACAGGAGTCCAAGAGACCCAGTACTTC CASSLSTGVQETQYF
TRBD1 TRBJ1-2 . TRBV6-5 TGTGCCAGCAGTTTCGACAGGGTGCATGGCTACACCTTC CASSFDRVHGYTF
. TRBJ2-2 few TRBV6-2/TRBV6-3 TGTGCCAGCAGTTACCGGGGGCGGACCGGGGAGCTGTTTTTT CASSYRGRTGELFF
TRBD2 TRBJ2-1 . TRBV20-1 TGCAGTGCCCCACCCCCTACTAGCGGGATCTACAGGGATCAGTTCTTC CSAPPPTSGIYRDQFF
. TRBJ2-1 . TRBV12-3/TRBV12-4 TGTGCCAGCAGTTTAAACAGTGGAGAGACCCAGTTCTTC CASSLNSGETQFF
TRBD1 TRBJ2-3 many TRBV10-3 TGTGCCATCAGTGAGTCAAGACAGGGGAAGACAGATACGCAGTATTTT CAISESRQGKTDTQYF
TRBD2 TRBJ2-3 . TRBV2 TGTGCCAGCAGCGAAACTCAGCGGGGTTATACGCAGTATTTT CASSETQRGYTQYF
TRBD2 TRBJ2-3 . TRBV29-1 TGCAGCGTTCGACTAGCGGGAGGCACAGATACGCAGTATTTT CSVRLAGGTDTQYF
. TRBJ2-5 . TRBV3-1 TGTGCCAGCAGCCATGCGACAAAAGGGGAGACCCAGTACTTC CASSHATKGETQYF
TRBD1 TRBJ1-4 . TRBV4-3 TGCGCCAGCAGCCACTCGGGACAGGAGAATGAAAAACTGTTTTTT CASSHSGQENEKLFF
. TRBJ2-2 . TRBV3-1 TGTGCCGGCAGCCAAGATTTAACTAACACCGGGGAGCTGTTTTTT CAGSQDLTNTGELFF